A single sample gave rise to the 25 T cell receptor beta chains below, sequenced in a study of Ad26.COV2.S vaccination and SARS-CoV-2 variants. Sample treatment: around 19 received Ad26.COV2.S at low or high dose, single or two shots; roughly five received placebo; per-sample allocation not given. At day 63 after the first vaccine or placebo injection, samples were drawn. Sequencing used immunoSEQ multiplex PCR; TCRdb keeps in-frame clones, though not all of them. The sample yields a few hundred thousand clones, 90% seen once. Sequences were derived from peripheral blood, sampled in a trial of Ad26.COV2.S vaccine versus placebo. The origin of the receptors is a person aged 18 to 65 who received the Ad26.COV2.S COVID-19 vaccine or a placebo.

This sequence joins TRBV2 and TRBJ2-1; 7 bases are a match to TRBD2. The CDR3 is 10 residues long. V lost 6 bases, J lost 15 bases, and 5 bases stayed unmatched. Germline-derived CDR1 and CDR2 are SNHLY and FYNNEI. In DNA form, the CDR3 reads TGTGCCAGCAGCCGGGAGGACCCGTTCTTC. Encoded protein: CASSREDPFF.

The CDR3, as DNA: TGTGCCAGCAGCTTCCAAATGACAGGGATCGAGGTCAATGAGCAGTTCTTC. This gives the protein CASSFQMTGIEVNEQFF. The rearrangement uses TRBV7-9 and TRBJ2-1; 7 bases fit TRBD1. Germline V CDR1 and CDR2: SEHNR, FQNEAQ (reference sequence). Trimming cost V 3 bases and J 6 bases; bases outside gene matches: 14. The CDR3 is 17 amino acids.

Concerning this clone itself: The same CDR3 is also encoded by other DNA sequences in this sample. The chain combines TRBV5-6 with TRBJ1-5; D not certain. From germline, CDR1 is SGHDT and CDR2 YYEEEE. V was clipped by 4 bases and J by 0 bases, with 5 bases between them. The CDR3 length is 13 residues. CDR3 sequence reads: CASSRYSNQPQHF. The CDR3, as DNA: TGTGCCAGCAGCCGGTATAGCAATCAGCCCCAGCATTTT.

V usage is TRBV7-9 and J usage is TRBJ1-1, with no clear D. This CDR3 is 12 amino acids long. Trimming removed 5 bases at V and 2 bases at J, with 6 bases between. Germline loops: CDR1 SEHNR, CDR2 FQNEAQ (reference sequence). CDR3 sequence: CASSVENTEAFF. CDR3 DNA sequence: TGTGCCAGCAGCGTAGAAAACACTGAAGCTTTCTTT. Looking up the rest from reference TRBV7-9 and TRBJ1-1 gives the full variable domain: DTGVSQNPRHKITKRGQNVTFRCDPISEHNRLYWYRQTLGQGPEFLTYFQNEAQLEKSRLLSDRFSAERPKGSFSTLEIQRTEQGDSAMYLCASSVENTEAFFGQGTRLTVV.

The chain employs TRBV27 and TRBJ2-7, with D tentatively TRBD1 or TRBD2 (5 bases each). V lost 5 bases, J lost 0 bases, and 11 bases lay in between. The CDR3 length is 14 residues. CDR1 and CDR2 from the germline V gene are MNHEY and SMNVEV (reference sequence). As DNA, the CDR3 is TGTGCCAGCAGTGGGACGGACGGCTCCTACGAGCAGTACTTC. It specifies CASSGTDGSYEQYF.

The rearrangement joins TRBV18 to TRBJ1-5; D remains unclear. The germline V gene has CDR1 KGHSH and CDR2 LQKENI. V lost 3 bases and J lost 0, with 12 bases in between. The CDR3 is made up of 16 amino acids. CDR3: CASSPRQVDSNQPQHF. CDR3 coding DNA: TGTGCCAGCTCACCTCGGCAGGTCGATAGCAATCAGCCCCAGCATTTT.

The J gene is TRBJ2-1, the V gene TRBV19; 7 nucleotides line up with TRBD2. Per the germline V gene, CDR1 is LNHDA and CDR2 is SQIVND (reference sequence). CDR3 length equals 18 residues. V lost 0 bases and J lost 8; bases outside the gene matches: 16. CDR3 DNA sequence: TGTGCCAGTAGTATAGACGGTCCCGGGACTACCCCCTGGGATGAGCAGTTCTTC. As protein: CASSIDGPGTTPWDEQFF.

The rearrangement uses TRBV9 and TRBJ2-5, with TRBD1 identical over 10 bases. Trimming took 4 bases from V and 2 from J; bases not matched to a gene: 8. CDR1 SGDLS and CDR2 YYNGEE come from the germline V gene. The CDR3 contains 16 residues. The CDR3 nucleotides read TGTGCCAGCAGCAGCCGGGACAGGGGTTGGCAAGAGACCCAGTACTTC. This sequence encodes CASSSRDRGWQETQYF.

V usage is TRBV6-5 and J usage is TRBJ2-1, with TRBD2 identical over 10 bases. The CDR3 length is 14 residues. Trimming cost V 6 bases and J 5 bases; bases outside gene matches: 4. Germline CDR1 is MNHEY and CDR2 is SVGAGI. In DNA form, the CDR3 reads TGTGCCAGCAGAAGAGCGGGAGGGAACAATGAGCAGTTCTTC. Amino acids: CASRRAGGNNEQFF.

The chain is built from TRBV6-5 and TRBJ2-3, with D unclear. Germline V CDR1 and CDR2: MNHEY, SVGAGI. This CDR3 spans 13 amino acids. The V end lost 6 bases, the J end lost 6 bases, and 13 bases lay between the germline ends. Here the CDR3 reads CASRSQNRDTQYF. CDR3 sequence (DNA): TGTGCCAGCAGAAGTCAGAATAGGGATACGCAGTATTTT.

This chain links TRBV7-9 with TRBJ1-6; D might be TRBD1 (5 bases). With 2 bases removed from V and 6 bases from J, the gap between germline ends came to 14 bases. Germline V gene sequence: CDR1 SEHNR, CDR2 FQNEAQ (reference sequence). CDR3 length equals 16 residues. The chain's CDR3 is CASSLSHTGLNSPLHF. Written as DNA, the CDR3 is TGTGCCAGCAGCTTATCCCACACGGGACTTAATTCACCCCTCCACTTT.

The V and J genes are TRBV3-1 (or the pseudogene TRBV3-2) and TRBJ2-3; D gene ambiguous. The CDR3 has 14 amino acids. Germline values: CDR1 LGHDT, CDR2 YNNKEL (reference sequence). V lost 1 base, J lost 2 bases, and 7 bases lay in between. DNA of the CDR3: TGTGCCAGCAGCCAAGCACACCCCACAGATACGCAGTATTTT. Translation gives CASSQAHPTDTQYF.

The rearrangement joins TRBV7-9 to TRBJ1-4; 7 bases are a match to TRBD1. Germline V gene data show CDR1 as SEHNR and CDR2 as FQNEAQ (reference sequence). V was clipped by 1 base and J by 1 base; unmatched bases: 3. This CDR3 has 16 amino acids. The CDR3 here is CASSLEGAQTNEKLFF. The CDR3 nucleotides are TGTGCCAGCAGCTTAGAGGGGGCGCAAACTAATGAAAAACTGTTTTTT.

V gene TRBV5-1 combines with J gene TRBJ1-1; no clear D. V lost 2 bases and J lost 6, with 11 bases in between. This CDR3 is built from 13 residues. In germline, CDR1 is SGHRS, CDR2 YFSETQ. The CDR3 is CASSFLSKSEAFF. The DNA for the CDR3 is TGCGCCAGCAGCTTTTTAAGCAAATCTGAAGCTTTCTTT.

This chain uses TRBV28 with TRBJ1-2, with D unresolved. CDR1 and CDR2 (germline): MDHEN, SYDVKM. Trimming cost V 2 bases and J 8 bases, with 15 bases left between them. The CDR3 is 14 residues long. CDR3 region: CASSLGSHLGGYTF. CDR3 bases: TGTGCCAGCAGTTTAGGGTCTCATCTGGGGGGCTACACCTTC.

This clone has just one count. V and J are TRBV7-9 and TRBJ2-1; 12 bases agree with TRBD2. This CDR3 contains 17 residues. Per the germline V gene, CDR1 is SEHNR and CDR2 is FQNEAQ (reference sequence). J gave up 0 bases and V 5 bases, and 5 bases lay outside the gene matches. The CDR3 loop is CASSPPTSGSSYNEQFF. CDR3 nucleotide sequence: TGTGCCAGCAGCCCGCCGACTAGCGGGAGCTCCTACAATGAGCAGTTCTTC.

This chain joins TRBV3-1 (or the pseudogene TRBV3-2) and TRBJ2-3; 7 positions agree with TRBD2. CDR3 size: 14 residues. Germline trimming cut 5 bases from V and 2 bases from J; bases unmatched to any gene: 4. Germline V gene data show CDR1 as LGHDT and CDR2 as YNNKEL (reference sequence). The CDR3: CASSVGTTTDTQYF. CDR3 coding DNA: TGTGCCAGCAGCGTCGGGACTACCACAGATACGCAGTATTTT.

V and J are TRBV6-4 and TRBJ2-7; maybe TRBD2 (6 bases). There are 17 residues in the CDR3. The V end was cut by 3 bases, the J end by 0 bases, with 18 bases between. The germline gives CDR1 MRHNA, CDR2 SNTAGT. The CDR3 loop reads CASSEKERDLYSYEQYF. CDR3 coding DNA: TGTGCCAGCAGTGAGAAAGAACGGGACTTGTACTCCTACGAGCAGTACTTC.

The rearrangement uses TRBV9 and TRBJ1-2, with D possibly being TRBD1 (5 bases). V lost 3 bases, J lost 3 bases, and 9 bases lay in between. Germline V gives CDR1 SGDLS, CDR2 YYNGEE. The CDR3 contains 13 residues. This CDR3 reads CASSGGSHYGYTF. The CDR3 DNA follows: TGTGCCAGCAGCGGGGGCTCGCACTATGGCTACACCTTC.

The chain is built from TRBV27 and TRBJ2-3, with 7 bases identical to TRBD2. The germline V gene encodes CDR1 MNHEY and CDR2 SMNVEV (reference sequence). The CDR3 contains 14 residues. Trimming removed 5 bases from V and 0 bases from J; junction bases left unmatched: 2. The CDR3 is CASSQTSSTDTQYF. In DNA, the CDR3 is TGTGCCAGCAGTCAGACTAGCAGCACAGATACGCAGTATTTT.

The chain carries TRBV7-9 and TRBJ2-1; 9 bases are a match to TRBD1. J lost 3 bases, V lost 8 bases, and 5 bases had no gene match. Germline-derived CDR1 and CDR2 are SEHNR and FQNEAQ (reference sequence). This CDR3 has 14 amino acids. CDR3 amino acids: CASGDRGVYNEQFF. The DNA of the CDR3 is TGTGCCAGCGGAGACAGGGGGGTCTACAATGAGCAGTTCTTC.

The CDR3 bases are TGTGCCAGCAGTTACGGGTCTCCTAATGGAAACACCATATATTTT. Residues: CASSYGSPNGNTIYF. The rearrangement links TRBV6-5 to TRBJ1-3, with D unclear. The germline V and J ends were trimmed by 2 bases and 3 bases, with 11 bases remaining between them. CDR1 MNHEY and CDR2 SVGAGI come from the germline V gene. The CDR3 is made up of 15 amino acids.

The chain employs TRBV5-6 and TRBJ2-7, with D hard to call. CDR1 and CDR2 from the germline V gene are SGHDT and YYEEEE. Trimming shortened V by 4 bases and J by 4 bases, and 9 bases separated the two germline ends. The CDR3 is 12 amino acids. This chain's CDR3 is CASSHVSYEQYF. As DNA, the CDR3 is TGTGCCAGCAGCCACGTCTCATACGAGCAGTACTTC. The variable domain in full, completed from reference TRBV5-6 and TRBJ2-7, reads DAGVTQSPTHLIKTRGQQVTLRCSPKSGHDTVSWYQQALGQGPQFIFQYYEEEERQRGNFPDRFSGHQFPNYSSELNVNALLLGDSALYLCASSHVSYEQYFGPGTRLTVT.

The chain couples TRBV4-3 to TRBJ1-1; tentatively, D is TRBD1 (5 bases). V was clipped by 1 base and J by 11 bases, with 17 bases between them. The CDR3 is 14 residues long. Germline assignment: CDR1 LGHNA and CDR2 YSLEER. CDR3 DNA sequence: TGCGCCAGCAGCCAAGGGTCCGTAGGGGTGGGGGCTTTCTTT. It is translated as CASSQGSVGVGAFF.

Comment on this clone: This sample includes further DNA sequences coding for the same CDR3. CDR3 sequence (DNA): TGCGCCAGCAGCTTGGTGGGGGAGCAGTTCTTC. Protein: CASSLVGEQFF. V is TRBV5-1 and J is TRBJ2-1; D is undetermined. V was trimmed by 0 bases and J by 10 bases, leaving 5 bases between them. Germline-derived CDR1 and CDR2 are SGHRS and YFSETQ. The length of the CDR3 is 11 residues.